Below, 25 T cell receptor beta chains from the same sample are listed, as sequenced in a study of blood T cell repertoires in COVID-19. Sequenced by immunoSEQ multiplex PCR; TCRdb stores in-frame clones only, minus some. The data show 45,000 or so clones, less than 85% seen once. Material for sequencing was peripheral blood. Every receptor here comes from a woman in her 70s with acute or convalescent COVID-19.

This clone was counted a few times. The gene calls are TRBV7-2 and TRBJ1-1; TRBD1 is a possible D gene (5 bases). The CDR3 has 14 amino acids. Between the trimmed V and J ends, which lost 6 bases and 5 bases, there was a span of 16 bases. In germline, CDR1 is SGHTA, CDR2 FQGNSA. The CDR3 here is CASSHNIGGTEAFF. The CDR3 bases are TGTGCCAGCAGTCACAACATCGGGGGGACTGAAGCTTTCTTT.

The chain recombines TRBV5-1 with TRBJ2-7; D unclear. This CDR3 is 13 amino acids long. From germline, CDR1 is SGHRS and CDR2 YFSETQ. The V end was cut by 2 bases, the J end by 0 bases, with 6 bases between. CDR3 amino acids: CASSLSSSYEQYF. Here the CDR3 DNA reads TGCGCCAGCAGCTTAAGTAGCTCCTACGAGCAGTACTTC.

The chain links TRBV19 to TRBJ2-2; a weak D match, TRBD2 (6 bases). This CDR3 spans 15 amino acids. V lost 7 bases to trimming and J lost 1 base, with 13 bases between them. Germline V CDR1 and CDR2: LNHDA, SQIVND (reference sequence). The CDR3 DNA follows: TGTGCCAGTATAGGCGGGGCCCTGAACACCGGGGAGCTGTTTTTT. This encodes CASIGGALNTGELFF.

The gene calls are TRBV24-1 and TRBJ1-1, with D possibly being TRBD1 (5 bases). Per germline, CDR1 KGHDR and CDR2 SFDVKD. The CDR3 runs 15 residues. Trimming took off 4 bases at V and 7 bases at J, with 18 bases between the two ends. As DNA, the CDR3 is TGTGCCACCAGTGAATCAGGGAGGCTTGCTAATGAAGCTTTCTTT. Protein sequence: CATSESGRLANEAFF.

This clone has only one observation. This rearrangement joins TRBV7-9 to TRBJ2-1; a weak D match, TRBD2 (5 bases). Trimming cost V 0 bases and J 10 bases, with 7 bases left between them. The germline V gene encodes CDR1 SEHNR and CDR2 FQNEAQ (reference sequence). There are 12 residues in the CDR3. CDR3 residues: CASSLATGEQFF. The CDR3 DNA reads as TGTGCCAGCAGCTTAGCGACGGGAGAGCAGTTCTTC.

The rearrangement links TRBV7-9 to TRBJ2-2, with 8 bases matching TRBD1. The germline CDR1 and CDR2 sequences are SEHNR and FQNEAQ (reference sequence). V shed 5 bases, J shed 6 bases, and the junction held 5 bases outside the gene matches. The CDR3 extends over 14 amino acids. The CDR3 here is CASSLTGVAGELFF. For the CDR3, the DNA is TGTGCCAGCAGCCTGACAGGGGTTGCCGGGGAGCTGTTTTTT.

The V call is TRBV24-1, the J call TRBJ2-5; TRBD2 agrees at 11 bases. Germline V gene data show CDR1 as KGHDR and CDR2 as SFDVKD. This CDR3 is built from 17 residues. J was trimmed by 4 bases and V by 7 bases; bases with no gene match: 13. CDR3 residues: CATSPRVSGRAGETQYF. The DNA for the CDR3 is TGTGCCACCAGCCCCCGCGTTAGCGGGAGGGCCGGAGAGACCCAGTACTTC.

The chain is built from TRBV6-5 and TRBJ1-6, with 7 bases matching TRBD1. The CDR3 totals 15 residues. The ends lost 4 bases at V and 7 bases at J; junction bases unmatched: 7. The germline V gene encodes CDR1 MNHEY and CDR2 SVGAGI. The CDR3 is CASSSRGQSNSPLHF. In DNA, the CDR3 is TGTGCCAGCAGTTCCCGGGGACAGTCGAATTCACCCCTCCACTTT.

This CDR3 reads CASSQAVDRVSSGANVLTF. CDR3 DNA: TGTGCCAGCAGCCAAGCGGTGGACAGGGTATCTTCTGGGGCCAACGTCCTGACTTTC. The chain carries TRBV4-2 and TRBJ2-6; 8 nucleotides line up with TRBD1. V gave up 1 base and J gave up 1 base; unmatched junction bases: 9. This CDR3 has 19 amino acids. Germline V CDR1 and CDR2: LGHNA, YNFKEQ.

The chain recombines TRBV5-1 with TRBJ1-2; 7 bases agree with TRBD1. Germline V gene lookup returns CDR1 SGHRS and CDR2 YFSETQ. Germline trimming cut 4 bases from V and 2 bases from J; bases unmatched to any gene: 2. The CDR3 is made up of 13 amino acids. Written as DNA, the CDR3 is TGCGCCAGCAGCGTGGGACAGAACTATGGCTACACCTTC. It specifies CASSVGQNYGYTF.

This rearrangement joins TRBV5-8 to TRBJ2-7, with 7 bases matching TRBD1. In germline, CDR1 is SGHTS, CDR2 YDEGEE. The CDR3 totals 15 residues. V shed 6 bases and J 1 base; nucleotides not matched to a gene: 10. The CDR3 loop reads CASNFEGATSYEQYF. For the CDR3, the DNA is TGTGCCAGCAACTTTGAGGGGGCTACATCCTACGAGCAGTACTTC.

This clone was detected once. The chain combines TRBV29-1 with TRBJ1-4, with a weak D call TRBD1 (5 bases). Germline V gives CDR1 SQVTM, CDR2 ANQGSEA. V was cut by 0 bases and J by 3 bases, with 5 bases left in between. The CDR3 is made up of 13 amino acids. CDR3 protein: CSVEEGANEKLFF. CDR3 DNA: TGCAGCGTTGAAGAAGGGGCTAATGAAAAACTGTTTTTT.

This sequence joins TRBV4-1 and TRBJ2-1; 14 bases map to TRBD2. Germline CDR1 MGHRA, CDR2 YSYEKL. The CDR3 totals 17 residues. The V gene end was trimmed by 10 bases and the J gene end by 0 bases; junction bases not matched to a gene: 8. The CDR3 region is CATTSTSGRGSYNEQFF. Written as DNA, the CDR3 is TGCGCCACCACGTCGACTAGCGGGAGGGGCTCCTACAATGAGCAGTTCTTC.

The chain couples TRBV5-1 to TRBJ1-1, with 7 bases fitting TRBD1. The germline V gene encodes CDR1 SGHRS and CDR2 YFSETQ. V shed 5 bases and J 4 bases; nucleotides not matched to a gene: 8. The CDR3 length is 14 residues. The CDR3 DNA reads as TGCGCCAGCAGACTCGGACAGGCGGGCACTGAAGCTTTCTTT. This gives the protein CASRLGQAGTEAFF. Drawing the rest from reference TRBV5-1 and TRBJ1-1, the complete variable domain is KAGVTQTPRYLIKTRGQQVTLSCSPISGHRSVSWYQQTPGQGLQFLFEYFSETQRNKGNFPGRFSGRQFSNSRSEMNVSTLELGDSALYLCASRLGQAGTEAFFGQGTRLTVV.

J is TRBJ1-2 and V is TRBV4-1, with D unresolved. The germline V gene encodes CDR1 MGHRA and CDR2 YSYEKL. V lost 0 bases, J lost 4 bases, and 9 bases lay in between. There are 14 residues in the CDR3. DNA for the CDR3: TGCGCCAGCAGCCAAGATCCGGGTCCCTATGGCTACACCTTC. As protein: CASSQDPGPYGYTF.

The chain links TRBV7-3 to TRBJ2-3; 16 bases align to TRBD2. The CDR3 has 17 amino acids. With V trimmed by 5 bases and J by 6 bases, 8 bases remained unmatched. The germline gives CDR1 SGHTA, CDR2 FQGTGA. CDR3 loop: CASSLPGGLAGGDTQYF. CDR3 bases: TGTGCCAGCAGCCTTCCCGGGGGACTAGCGGGAGGGGATACGCAGTATTTT.

V usage is TRBV19 and J usage is TRBJ2-1; weak D call: TRBD2 (6 bases). The CDR3 sequence is 14 residues long. Trimming took off 10 bases at V and 12 bases at J, with 25 bases between the two ends. Germline loops: CDR1 LNHDA, CDR2 SQIVND (reference sequence). CDR3 sequence: CATSGLGVFPGQFF. The CDR3 nucleotides are TGTGCCACCTCGGGACTGGGAGTTTTTCCTGGGCAGTTCTTC.

This clone was picked up a small number of times. The rearrangement links TRBV30 to TRBJ2-7, with D tentatively TRBD2 (5 bases). The germline CDR1 and CDR2 sequences are GTSNPN and SVGIG (reference sequence). CDR3 size: 13 residues. Trimming left V 5 bases short and J 4 bases short, with 15 bases between. Written as DNA, the CDR3 is TGTGCCTGGGCCCCGGGGTCTCAGTACGAGCAGTACTTC. It translates to CAWAPGSQYEQYF.

This chain joins TRBV20-1 and TRBJ1-4; the D is unclear. This CDR3 spans 13 amino acids. V was clipped by 3 bases and J by 6 bases, with 11 bases between them. Germline CDR1 is DFQATT and CDR2 is SNEGSKA (reference sequence). CDR3 nucleotides: TGCAGTGCTAGTCCATCGGGGTATGAAAAACTGTTTTTT. This codes for CSASPSGYEKLFF.

This clone was detected a few times. This sequence joins TRBV4-2 and TRBJ2-3, with D possibly matching TRBD2 (7 bases). CDR1 and CDR2 from the germline V gene are LGHNA and YNFKEQ. V dropped 4 bases and J dropped 2 bases, with 16 bases sitting between them. This CDR3 is built from 16 residues. CDR3 region: CASSLRGGAATDTQYF. The DNA for the CDR3 is TGTGCCAGCAGCCTAAGAGGGGGGGCAGCCACAGATACGCAGTATTTT.

This chain connects TRBV5-1 to TRBJ2-1; D possibly corresponds to TRBD1 (6 bases). This CDR3 is built from 14 residues. The germline CDR1 and CDR2 sequences are SGHRS and YFSETQ. V was cut by 4 bases and J by 1 base, with 9 bases left in between. The CDR3 region is CASSTGQSYNEQFF. The CDR3 region has the DNA TGCGCCAGCAGCACGGGACAATCCTACAATGAGCAGTTCTTC.

This clone was observed a few times. A read error may produce the germline difference seen at one junction end. The chain carries TRBV7-7 and TRBJ2-7; D is undetermined. The germline V gene encodes CDR1 SSHAT and CDR2 FNYEAQ (reference sequence). This CDR3 spans 15 amino acids. The CDR3 spells CASSLNRESSYEQYF. In DNA form, the CDR3 reads TGTGCTAGCAGCTTAAATCGAGAGAGCTCCTACGAGCAGTACTTC.

The chain employs TRBV27 and TRBJ1-5, with 8 bases identical to TRBD1. V shed 8 bases, J shed 3 bases, and the junction held 9 bases outside the gene matches. Per the germline V gene, CDR1 is MNHEY and CDR2 is SMNVEV (reference sequence). The CDR3 extends over 15 amino acids. The CDR3 DNA is TGTGCCAGCGCACCCTCGGGACAGGTCAATCAGCCCCAGCATTTT. Protein sequence: CASAPSGQVNQPQHF.

V gene TRBV18 combines with J gene TRBJ2-6; TRBD1 matches at 7 bases. There are 15 residues in the CDR3. Germline CDR1 reads KGHSH; CDR2 reads LQKENI. Trimming at V came to 3 bases and at J to 2 bases, leaving 1 base not matched to a gene. The CDR3: CASSPQGAGANVLTF. CDR3 in DNA: TGTGCCAGCTCACCCCAGGGGGCTGGGGCCAACGTCCTGACTTTC. The entire variable domain, with the rest obtained from reference TRBV18 and TRBJ2-6, is as follows: NAGVMQNPRHLVRRRGQEARLRCSPMKGHSHVYWYRQLPEEGLKFMVYLQKENIIDESGMPKERFSAEFPKEGPSILRIQQVVRGDSAAYFCASSPQGAGANVLTFGAGSRLTVL.

CDR3 sequence reads: CASSYPTGPENIQYF. The CDR3 bases are TGTGCCAGCAGTTACCCGACAGGGCCTGAAAACATTCAGTACTTC. The chain employs TRBV6-6 and TRBJ2-4, with TRBD1 matching 7 bases. V lost 2 bases, J lost 5 bases, and 6 bases stayed unmatched. The CDR3 totals 15 residues. Germline lookup yields CDR1 MNHNY and CDR2 SVGAGI (reference sequence).